This record covers a single T cell receptor beta chain. It has no known antigen specificity. No base qualities exist here, and no much larger clone lies one base off it. CDR1 and CDR2 are drawn from the germline V gene: SNHLY, FYNNEI. The CDR3 covers 14 residues, taking in both the cysteine and the phenylalanine. Of the read, only the CDR3 DNA is kept; its 42 bases are in frame from base 1. V was cut back by 8 bases and J by 3 bases, leaving a gap of 14 bases between them. This sample was taken from a study of cytomegalovirus exposure and HLA in healthy donors (TCRdb year 2017). Context from the whole study: According to an earlier analysis of around 600 of the donors, some 180 million T cells yielded over 100 million unique TCR beta sequences and approximately 300 Gb of sequence data. An early release covering roughly 640 HLA-typed donors comprised about 310 gigabases of sequencing data and about 90 million unique TCR sequences. Among the approximately 400 genotyped donors, around 79% belonged to the genetic ancestry cluster associated with self-reported Caucasian donors. The study aimed to test whether signatures of past pathogen exposure could be identified by cataloging public T cell receptors. Using immunosequencing, the study profiled T cell repertoires from approximately 700 subjects and related those repertoires to cytomegalovirus serostatus. A separate validation cohort of 100 to 150 different subjects was used in addition to the 666-subject first cohort. To predict cytomegalovirus infection status, the study combined high-throughput TCR immunosequencing, statistical association of individual TCRs with disease status, and machine learning. To study patterns of TCR occurrence, a later analysis re-analyzed previously published TCR beta repertoires from 700 or so donors and added high-resolution HLA genotyping. Rather than using new phenotypic data, the later analysis identified candidate immune exposures from TCR beta sequences and from how often those sequences occurred across donors. An earlier analysis of nearly 600 of the donors applied high-throughput TCR beta sequencing to assess whether each TCR beta V gene segment acted as functional or pseudogenic. Alongside the repertoire data, information on donor age, sex, ethnicity and CMV serostatus was compiled. Genome-wide SNP genotypes for about 65% of the 666 donors were used in a later genetic analysis, which treated that subset as a discovery cohort. All discovery cohort repertoires had been generated using a single sequencing platform. HLA typing included class I and class II loci at four-digit resolution. Typing coverage varied by locus: about 629-640 donors for A, B, C, DRB1 and DQB1; roughly 560 for DQA1; 606 for DPA1; 450 to 480 for DPB1. Several DR-DQ haplotypes were treated as single units for association and clustering because of strong linkage in the cohort. Among some 410 genotyped donors of the cohort, an average of roughly 230,000 unique TCR beta nucleotide sequences was sequenced per donor, of which approximately 18% were non-productive.

What the study reported, not specific to this receptor: The sequencing pipeline was judged likely to have produced a cluster of highly shared sequence variants as a technical artifact. The study gave a list of about 150 TCR beta chains associated with cytomegalovirus. In both the original and validation cohorts, the classifier was reported to diagnose cytomegalovirus status with high specificity and sensitivity. Strong co-occurrence of HLA alleles, especially DR and DQ, made assigning TCR associations to individual alleles difficult. CMV serostatus was the only immune exposure information available for the cohort. A few of the identified cytomegalovirus-associated TCR beta chains were confirmed in vitro to be specific for cytomegalovirus antigens. A later genetic analysis associated a missense DCLRE1C variant with V-gene and J-gene trimming of TCR beta chains, and an independent cohort replicated the association. Most TCR sequences were observed very rarely across donors, whereas some public TCRs were present in many individuals. A further reported finding was that TCR beta sequences accurately predicted the HLA-A and HLA-B alleles for most subjects in the first cohort. It was suggested by the authors that the approach could potentially be generalized to other disease states and immunological phenotypes. In a later analysis, about 17,000 TCR beta sequences were associated with specific HLA alleles at a false discovery rate of 0.05. The earlier analysis of about 600 of the donors excluded 15 to 20 rarely observed V segments, including chromosome 9 orphons, because counts were too low. In an earlier analysis of some 550 of the donors, most TCR beta V segments were observed in productive rearrangements about 87% or about 30% of the time, broadly matching IMGT annotations. Compared with the 666-donor mean, donors in an Asian-associated ancestry cluster had fewer N-insertions in productive TCRs, according to a later genetic analysis. In a later analysis, TCR association rates were found to vary across HLA loci, with the most associated TCRs seen for DRB1 alleles and the fewest for HLA-C alleles. Several of the top co-occurrence clusters appeared to be linked to parvovirus B19, influenza, CMV and Epstein-Barr virus, according to a later analysis. Presence/absence analyses assumed roughly uniform sequencing depth across donors, an assumption that may not hold. A later analysis found that HLA-associated TCR beta chains were more clonally expanded and had lower generation probabilities than equally common non-associated chains. Some IMGT-functional V segments, including TRBV6-2 and TRBV6-3, could not be told apart with the 87-base-pair reads, so those segments were excluded. Most CMV-associated TCR beta chains appeared to be HLA-restricted in a later analysis, and the HLA associations seemed to be driven largely by CMV exposure. Because HLA typing was missing for some donors at each locus, association tests included only the typed subset. In this cohort, only TCR beta chains were sequenced, and detectable features were limited by the absence of alpha or paired-chain data. Linkage disequilibrium might explain the correlated functional status among segregating V segments, but an unknown experimental factor could not be excluded.

The receptor library was made with the immunoSEQ multiplex PCR assay. For the multiplex PCR, a mixture combining 60 forward primers for TCR Vbeta segments and 13 reverse primers for TCR Jbeta segments was used. Amplification of the CDR3 region of rearranged TCR beta genes was performed with a multiplex PCR assay on genomic DNA. The Illumina HiSeq System was used to sequence the amplified TCR beta libraries as 87-base-pair reads. Under the source paper's analysis protocol: A later analysis tallied about 77 million unique TCR beta chains across the approximately 670 repertoires, and some 10 million of those chains were shared by two or more donors. Raw reads were error-corrected and collapsed into unique sequences by a nearest-neighbor algorithm in which closely related sequences were merged to remove PCR and sequencing errors. Alignment of CDR3 sequences to IMGT reference sequences was used to assign V, D and J gene segments. For a sequence to be retained, a match of at least six nucleotides to both a V gene segment and a J gene segment was required. A rearrangement was called productive if the CDR3 had no stop codons and remained in frame with V and J, and every other rearrangement was called non-productive. Following IMGT convention, CDR3 was defined as the stretch from the second conserved V-encoded cysteine up to the conserved J-encoded phenylalanine. The earlier analysis of fewer than 700 of the donors excluded sequences that lacked an unambiguous match to a single V gene segment. In an earlier analysis of roughly 600 of the donors, a V segment was called functional when productive rearrangements were above 56.7%, and segregating when the standard deviation between donors exceeded 5%. A statistical classification framework was built to diagnose cytomegalovirus status from the catalog of TCR beta chain sequences. A later analysis assigned V and J genes by comparing TCR nucleotide sequences with IMGT/GENE-DB human TR gene sequences. A later analysis assigned CDR3 sequences and most-parsimonious VDJ recombination scenarios with the TCRdist pipeline. In a later analysis, every TCR beta chain was defined by the combination of its CDR3 amino acid sequence and its V-gene family, and reads without a unique V-gene family were dropped. To address suspected cross-contamination and a sequencing artifact, a later analysis removed around 600 highly shared, low-generation-probability nucleotide sequences. In a later analysis, a clonal expansion index was calculated for each public chain from normalized within-repertoire ranks of inferred template counts. In a later analysis, generation probabilities were computed using a VDJ recombination model fitted to out-of-frame rearrangements, and the results were checked against IGoR. Hypergeometric tests were used in a later analysis to score TCR-TCR, TCR-HLA and TCR-CMV co-occurrence, with a repertoire-size bias correction applied to the TCR pairs. False discovery rates were estimated in a later analysis by permuting HLA or CMV assignments 20 times. In a later analysis, co-occurring TCRs were grouped with DBSCAN, and TCRdist sequence similarity was added when clustering was performed within HLA-allele-positive subsets. Co-occurrence clustering excluded repertoires with fewer than 30,000 or more than 120,000 public chains, plus five with anomalous nucleotide sharing. TCRdb obtained this table from immuneACCESS and retained in-frame rearrangements with V and J assigned. These tables miss some clones; where compared with another copy, unresolved V genes account for less than half of the shortfall, and the remainder is unexplained. The DNA was the basis for D and trimming; V, J and clone size are from that table. In this sample the table shows 150,000 to 170,000 clones, 60% to 85% of which occur a single time. The ten top clones hold 4% of the sample.

The cohort consisted of approximately 670 healthy bone marrow donors. At the time of sampling, all cohort members were nominally healthy, though unrecorded immune exposures were likely present. The donor was CMV seronegative and was included in the group of a few hundred seronegative cohort members. Each donor provided a peripheral blood sample, and peripheral blood mononuclear cells were used for TCR beta sequencing. Genomic DNA was extracted from the blood cell samples with the Qiagen DNeasy Blood Extraction Kit. The chain is assembled from TRBV2 and TRBJ1-3; TRBD1 might be the D gene, on 6 matching bases. This sequence was found in a woman aged 35 to 49 in good health and CMV-seronegative. The sample consisted of PBMCs. The CDR3 loop reads CASEGGRRGNTIYF. In nucleotide form, the sequence is TGTGCCAGCGAGGGGGGGCGGCGTGGAAACACCATATATTTT.